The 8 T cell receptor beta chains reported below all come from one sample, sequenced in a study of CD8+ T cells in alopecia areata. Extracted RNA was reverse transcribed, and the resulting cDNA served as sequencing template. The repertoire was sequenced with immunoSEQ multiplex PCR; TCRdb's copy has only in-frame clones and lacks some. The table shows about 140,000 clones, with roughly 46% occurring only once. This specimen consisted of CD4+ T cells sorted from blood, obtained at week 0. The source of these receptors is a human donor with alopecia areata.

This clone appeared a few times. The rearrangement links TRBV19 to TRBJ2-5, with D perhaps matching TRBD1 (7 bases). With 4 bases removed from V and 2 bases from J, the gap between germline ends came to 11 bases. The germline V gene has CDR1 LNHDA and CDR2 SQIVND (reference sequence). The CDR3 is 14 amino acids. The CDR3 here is CASSTGGTQETQYF. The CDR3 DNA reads TGTGCCAGTAGTACAGGGGGGACACAAGAGACCCAGTACTTC.

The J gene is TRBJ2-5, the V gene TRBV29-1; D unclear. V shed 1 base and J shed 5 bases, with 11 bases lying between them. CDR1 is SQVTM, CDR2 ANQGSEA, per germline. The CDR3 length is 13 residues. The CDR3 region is CSVEAAVRETQYF. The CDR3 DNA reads TGCAGCGTTGAAGCGGCGGTACGGGAGACCCAGTACTTC.

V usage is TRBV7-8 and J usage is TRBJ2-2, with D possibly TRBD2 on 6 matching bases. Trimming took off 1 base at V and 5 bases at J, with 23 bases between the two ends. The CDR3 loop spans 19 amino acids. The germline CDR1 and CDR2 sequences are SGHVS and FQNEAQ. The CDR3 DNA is TGTGCCAGCAGCTTAGTCTTGATAGCGGTCAGGGATCGGACCGGGGAGCTGTTTTTT. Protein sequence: CASSLVLIAVRDRTGELFF.

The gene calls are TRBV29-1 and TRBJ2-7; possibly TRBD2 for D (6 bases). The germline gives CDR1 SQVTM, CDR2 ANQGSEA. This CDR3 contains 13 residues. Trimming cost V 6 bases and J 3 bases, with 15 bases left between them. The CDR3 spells CSVVGGPFYEQYF. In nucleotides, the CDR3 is TGCAGCGTCGTGGGGGGACCTTTCTACGAGCAGTACTTC.

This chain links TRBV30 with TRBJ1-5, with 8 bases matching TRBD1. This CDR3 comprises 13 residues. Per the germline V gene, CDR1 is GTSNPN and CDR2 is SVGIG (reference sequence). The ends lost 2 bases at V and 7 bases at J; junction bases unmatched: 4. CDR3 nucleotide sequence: TGTGCCTGGAGTCCAGGGGGCTGGCAGCCCCAGCATTTT. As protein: CAWSPGGWQPQHF.

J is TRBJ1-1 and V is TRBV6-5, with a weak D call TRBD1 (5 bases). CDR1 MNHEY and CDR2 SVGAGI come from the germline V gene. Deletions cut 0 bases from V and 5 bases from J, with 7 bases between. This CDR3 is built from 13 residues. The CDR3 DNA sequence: TGTGCCAGCAGTTACTCGGGGGGAACTGAAGCTTTCTTT. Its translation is CASSYSGGTEAFF.

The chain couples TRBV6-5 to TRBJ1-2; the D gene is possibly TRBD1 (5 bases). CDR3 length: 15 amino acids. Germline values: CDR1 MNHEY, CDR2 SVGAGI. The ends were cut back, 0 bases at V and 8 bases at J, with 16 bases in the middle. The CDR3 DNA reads TGTGCCAGCAGTTACTCGGACCCAGGGAATGGCGGCTACACCTTC. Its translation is CASSYSDPGNGGYTF.

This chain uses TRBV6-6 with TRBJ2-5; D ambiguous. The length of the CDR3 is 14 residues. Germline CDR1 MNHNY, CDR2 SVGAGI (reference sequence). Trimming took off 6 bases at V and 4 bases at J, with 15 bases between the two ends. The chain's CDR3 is CASRQGVWGETQYF. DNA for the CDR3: TGTGCCAGCAGGCAAGGCGTGTGGGGAGAGACCCAGTACTTC.